The rows below give T cell receptor beta chains drawn from one sample of a study of T cell repertoires in cytomegalovirus infection. MiXCR, applied by TCRdb to the reads, yields one record per CDR3 protein. Of some 600,000 distinct CDR3 sequences listed, approximately 24% are singletons. Input material: CD8+ T cells from PBMCs. Source of these receptors: a human donor in good health (CMV status not recorded). Some clones in this sample may be carry-over from other donors' samples. The CDR3 runs from the conserved cysteine through the conserved F or W. The D gene is left open where the match is weak. Clone size is not always given. Where it is, it says once, few, many or a class for expanded clones.

TRBV6-6	TRBD1	TRBJ1-5	-	TGTGCCAGCAGGCCAGGACAGGCATATAGCAATCAGCCCCAGCATTTT	CASRPGQAYSNQPQHF
TRBV28	TRBD1	TRBJ1-2	-	TGTGCCAGCAGTACTAGGACAGGGGTCTATGGCTACACCTTC	CASSTRTGVYGYTF
TRBV2	TRBD1	TRBJ1-1	-	TGTGCCAGCAAGACCAGGGGGCTGGGCACTGAAGCTTTCTTT	CASKTRGLGTEAFF
TRBV6-5	-	TRBJ2-3	few	TGTGCCAGCAGTTTCGTGAGGGCGGATACGCAGTATTTT	CASSFVRADTQYF
TRBV28	TRBD1	TRBJ2-1	-	TGTGCCAGCAGTCCCATATGGGGGGGGACAGGGGAGGGTGAGCAGTTCTTC	CASSPIWGGTGEGEQFF
TRBV4-1	-	TRBJ2-2	few	TGCGCCAGCAGCCAAGACGGCGTCACCGGGGAGCTGTTTTTT	CASSQDGVTGELFF
TRBV4-1	TRBD2	TRBJ2-5	-	TGCGCCAGCACCCCAGGCGGGGGGGAAGAGACCCAGTACTTC	CASTPGGGEETQYF
TRBV7-8	-	TRBJ2-6	many	TGTGCCAGCAGCCGACCAAGGACGGAACCTCCCATCTCTGGGGCCAACGTCCTGACTTTC	CASSRPRTEPPISGANVLTF
TRBV28	-	TRBJ1-5	-	TGTGCCAGCAGTTTAGGGATATCGTGGCCCCAGCATTTT	CASSLGISWPQHF
TRBV7-9	TRBD2	TRBJ2-1	many	TGTGCCAGCAGCTCGATCGGGGGAGCGGGGGGCTACAATGAGCAGTTCTTC	CASSSIGGAGGYNEQFF
TRBV7-9	TRBD1	TRBJ1-1	many	TGTGCCAGCAGCCGGGACAGGACCTTAGCTTTCTTT	CASSRDRTLAFF
TRBV7-6	-	TRBJ2-5	many	TGTGCCAGCAGCAGCCGACGGGTCGGCGAGACCCAGTACTTC	CASSSRRVGETQYF
TRBV28	-	TRBJ2-3	few	TGTGCCAGCAGTTTAAGGTCGGGAATGGGGGGAACAGATACGCAGTATTTT	CASSLRSGMGGTDTQYF
TRBV6-5	-	TRBJ2-3	-	TGTGCCAGCAGTTACAGGGCAGTCAATCAGCCCCAGTATTTT	CASSYRAVNQPQYF
TRBV9	TRBD2	TRBJ2-7	few	TGTGCCAGCAGCGTAGGTAGCGGGGCGCGAGAGCAGTACTTC	CASSVGSGAREQYF
TRBV11-2	TRBD1	TRBJ2-3	many	TGTGCCACCGACACAGGGGTTGCAGATACGCAGTATTTT	CATDTGVADTQYF
TRBV7-8	-	TRBJ1-5	-	TGTGCCAGCAGCGTGTCATGGTGGAGCAATCAGCCCCAGCATTTT	CASSVSWWSNQPQHF